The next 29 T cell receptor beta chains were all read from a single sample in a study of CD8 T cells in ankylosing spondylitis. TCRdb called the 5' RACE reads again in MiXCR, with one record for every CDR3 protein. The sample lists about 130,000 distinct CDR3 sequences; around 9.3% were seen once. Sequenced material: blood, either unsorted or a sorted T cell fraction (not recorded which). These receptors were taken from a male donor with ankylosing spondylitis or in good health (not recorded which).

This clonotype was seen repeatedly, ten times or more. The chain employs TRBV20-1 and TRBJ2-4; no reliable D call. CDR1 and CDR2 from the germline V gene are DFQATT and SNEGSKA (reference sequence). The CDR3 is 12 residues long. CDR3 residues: CSTPGKRDIQYF. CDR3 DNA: TGCAGCACCCCCGGCAAACGGGACATTCAGTACTTC.

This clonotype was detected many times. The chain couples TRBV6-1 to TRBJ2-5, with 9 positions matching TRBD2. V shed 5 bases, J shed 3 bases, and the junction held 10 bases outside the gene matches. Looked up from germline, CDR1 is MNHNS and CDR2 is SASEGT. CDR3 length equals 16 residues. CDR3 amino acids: CASSLGRGRAEETQYF. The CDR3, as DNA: TGTGCCAGCAGTCTAGGACGCGGGAGGGCCGAAGAGACCCAGTACTTC.

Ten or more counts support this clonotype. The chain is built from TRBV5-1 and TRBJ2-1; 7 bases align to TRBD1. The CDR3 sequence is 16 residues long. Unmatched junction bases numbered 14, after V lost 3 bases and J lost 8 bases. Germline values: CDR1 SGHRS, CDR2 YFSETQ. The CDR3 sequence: CASSSTGAVDRDEQFF. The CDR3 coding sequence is TGCGCCAGCAGCTCAACAGGGGCAGTTGATCGGGATGAGCAGTTCTTC.

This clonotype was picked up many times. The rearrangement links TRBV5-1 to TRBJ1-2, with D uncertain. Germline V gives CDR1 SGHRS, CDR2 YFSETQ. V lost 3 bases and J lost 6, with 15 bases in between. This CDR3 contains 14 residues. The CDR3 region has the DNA TGCGCCAGCAGCTCTCAGTCTGGGATGGATGGCTACACCTTC. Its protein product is CASSSQSGMDGYTF.

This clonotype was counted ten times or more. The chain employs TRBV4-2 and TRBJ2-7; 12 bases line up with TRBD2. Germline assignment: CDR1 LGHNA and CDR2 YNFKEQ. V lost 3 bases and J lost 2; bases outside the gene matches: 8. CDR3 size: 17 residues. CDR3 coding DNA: TGTGCCAGCAGCCATGTTCTAGCGGGAGGGCCAACCTACGAGCAGTACTTC. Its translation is CASSHVLAGGPTYEQYF.

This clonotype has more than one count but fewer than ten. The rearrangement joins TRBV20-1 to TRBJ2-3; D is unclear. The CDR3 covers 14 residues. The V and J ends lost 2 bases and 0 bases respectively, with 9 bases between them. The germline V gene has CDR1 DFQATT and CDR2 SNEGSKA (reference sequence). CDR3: CSARSDISTDTQYF. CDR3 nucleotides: TGCAGTGCTAGATCCGACATCAGCACAGATACGCAGTATTTT.

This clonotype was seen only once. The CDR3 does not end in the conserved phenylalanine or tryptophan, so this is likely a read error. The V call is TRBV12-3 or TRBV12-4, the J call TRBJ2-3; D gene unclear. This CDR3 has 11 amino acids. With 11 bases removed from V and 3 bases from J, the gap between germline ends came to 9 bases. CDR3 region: CAGGLTDTQYL. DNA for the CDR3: TGTGCCGGCGGCTTGACAGATACGCAGTATTTG.

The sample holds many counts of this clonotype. This chain's CDR3 is CASSPVGANVLTF. CDR3 DNA sequence: TGTGCCAGCAGTCCCGTTGGGGCCAACGTCCTGACTTTC. The rearrangement links TRBV12-3 or TRBV12-4 to TRBJ2-6; D unclear. With 5 bases removed from V and 3 bases from J, the gap between germline ends came to 5 bases. CDR3 length equals 13 residues.

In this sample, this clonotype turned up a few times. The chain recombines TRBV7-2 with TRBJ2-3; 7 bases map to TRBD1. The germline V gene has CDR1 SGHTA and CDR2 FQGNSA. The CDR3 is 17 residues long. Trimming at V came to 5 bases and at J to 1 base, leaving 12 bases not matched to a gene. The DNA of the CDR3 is TGTGCCAGCAGCCCTGGAGCAGGGGGAGTAGGCACAGATACGCAGTATTTT. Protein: CASSPGAGGVGTDTQYF.

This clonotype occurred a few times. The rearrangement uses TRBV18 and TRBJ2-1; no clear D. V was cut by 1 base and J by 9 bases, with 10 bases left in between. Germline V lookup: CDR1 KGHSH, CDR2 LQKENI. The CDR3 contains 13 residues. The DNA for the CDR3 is TGTGCCAGCTCACCACAAGGGTTAGGTGAGCAGTTCTTC. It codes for CASSPQGLGEQFF. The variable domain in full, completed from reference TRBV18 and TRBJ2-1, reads NAGVMQNPRHLVRRRGQEARLRCSPMKGHSHVYWYRQLPEEGLKFMVYLQKENIIDESGMPKERFSAEFPKEGPSILRIQQVVRGDSAAYFCASSPQGLGEQFFGPGTRLTVL.

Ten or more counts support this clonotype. This CDR3 is CASGQGSGEQYF. CDR3 DNA sequence: TGTGCCAGTGGGCAGGGTTCAGGGGAGCAGTACTTC. The chain joins TRBV19 to TRBJ2-7; D might be TRBD1 (5 bases). The CDR3 sequence is 12 residues long. V lost 8 bases and J lost 7, with 15 bases in between. Per germline, CDR1 LNHDA and CDR2 SQIVND (reference sequence).

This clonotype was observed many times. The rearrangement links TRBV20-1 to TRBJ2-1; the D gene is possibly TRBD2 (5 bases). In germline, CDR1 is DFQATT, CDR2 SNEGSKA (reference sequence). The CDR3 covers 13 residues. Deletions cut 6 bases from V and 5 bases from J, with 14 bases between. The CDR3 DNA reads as TGCAGTGCAGGGAGAAGGGCCAACAATGAGCAGTTCTTC. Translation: CSAGRRANNEQFF.

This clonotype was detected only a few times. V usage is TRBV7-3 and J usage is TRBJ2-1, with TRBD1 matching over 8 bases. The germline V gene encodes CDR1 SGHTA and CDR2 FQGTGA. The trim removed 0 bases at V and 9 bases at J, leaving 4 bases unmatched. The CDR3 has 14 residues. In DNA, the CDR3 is TGTGCCAGCAGCTTAACTGGACAGGGCGGTGAGCAGTTCTTC. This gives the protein CASSLTGQGGEQFF. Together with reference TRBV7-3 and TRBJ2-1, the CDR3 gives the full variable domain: GAGVSQTPSNKVTEKGKYVELRCDPISGHTALYWYRQSLGQGPEFLIYFQGTGAADDSGLPNDRFFAVRPEGSVSTLKIQRTERGDSAVYLCASSLTGQGGEQFFGPGTRLTVL.

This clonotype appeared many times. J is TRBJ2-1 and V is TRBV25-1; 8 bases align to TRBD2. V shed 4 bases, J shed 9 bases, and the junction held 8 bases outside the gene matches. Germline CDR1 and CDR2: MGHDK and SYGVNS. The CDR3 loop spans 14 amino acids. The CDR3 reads CASSAAGGNGEQFF. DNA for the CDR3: TGTGCCAGCAGTGCTGCGGGAGGTAACGGTGAGCAGTTCTTC.

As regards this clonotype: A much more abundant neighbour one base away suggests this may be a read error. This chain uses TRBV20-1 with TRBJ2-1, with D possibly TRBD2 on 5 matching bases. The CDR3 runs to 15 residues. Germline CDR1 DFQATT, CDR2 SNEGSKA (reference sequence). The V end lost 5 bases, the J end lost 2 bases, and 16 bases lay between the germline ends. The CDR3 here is CSAGLSAITYNEQFF. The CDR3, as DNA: TGCAGTGCTGGACTTTCCGCAATTACCTACAATGAGCAGTTCTTC.

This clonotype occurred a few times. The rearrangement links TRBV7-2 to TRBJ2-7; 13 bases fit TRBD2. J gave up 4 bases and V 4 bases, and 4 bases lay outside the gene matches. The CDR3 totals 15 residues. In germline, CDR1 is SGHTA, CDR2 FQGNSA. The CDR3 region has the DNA TGTGCCAGCAGCTCCGGACTAGCGGGAGTTTACGAGCAGTACTTC. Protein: CASSSGLAGVYEQYF.

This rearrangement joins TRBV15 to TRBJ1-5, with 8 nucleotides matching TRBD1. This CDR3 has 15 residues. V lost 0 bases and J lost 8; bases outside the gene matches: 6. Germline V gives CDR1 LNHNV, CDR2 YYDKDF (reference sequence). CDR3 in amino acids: CATSRDRQGFEPQHF. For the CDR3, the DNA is TGTGCCACCAGCAGAGACAGACAGGGGTTCGAGCCCCAGCATTTT.

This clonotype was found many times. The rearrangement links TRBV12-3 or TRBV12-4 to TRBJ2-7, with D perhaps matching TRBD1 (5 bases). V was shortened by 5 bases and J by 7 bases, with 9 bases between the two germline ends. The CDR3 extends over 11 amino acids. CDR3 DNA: TGTGCCAGCAGTGTGGGGCGGGAGCAGTACTTC. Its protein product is CASSVGREQYF.

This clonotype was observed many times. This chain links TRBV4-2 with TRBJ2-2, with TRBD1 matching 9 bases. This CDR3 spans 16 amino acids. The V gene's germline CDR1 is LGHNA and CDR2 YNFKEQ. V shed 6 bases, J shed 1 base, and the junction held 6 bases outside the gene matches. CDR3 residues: CASSPQGAKNTGELFF. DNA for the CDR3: TGTGCCAGCAGTCCACAGGGGGCGAAGAACACCGGGGAGCTGTTTTTT.

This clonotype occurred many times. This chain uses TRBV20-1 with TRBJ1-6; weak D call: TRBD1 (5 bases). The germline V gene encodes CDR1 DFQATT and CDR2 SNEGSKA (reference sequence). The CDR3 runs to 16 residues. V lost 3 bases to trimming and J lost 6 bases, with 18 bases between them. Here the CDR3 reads CSARGVGGDSNSPLHF. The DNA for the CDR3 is TGCAGTGCTAGGGGGGTGGGCGGGGATTCTAATTCACCCCTCCACTTT.

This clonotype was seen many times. CDR3: CASSYVGTAYVYF. DNA of the CDR3: TGTGCCAGCAGTTACGTCGGGACAGCCTATGTATACTTC. The chain links TRBV6-2 or TRBV6-3 to TRBJ2-4; 7 nucleotides line up with TRBD1. V dropped 2 bases and J dropped 16; count of bases not matched to a gene: 11. Germline CDR1 MNHEY, CDR2 SVGEGT. The CDR3 consists of 13 residues.

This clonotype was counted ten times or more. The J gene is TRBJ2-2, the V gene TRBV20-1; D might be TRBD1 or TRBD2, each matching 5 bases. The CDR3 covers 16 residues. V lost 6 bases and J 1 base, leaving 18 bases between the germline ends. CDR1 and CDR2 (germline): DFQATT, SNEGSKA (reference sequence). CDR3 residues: CSARTPGTGNTGELFF. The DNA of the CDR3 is TGCAGTGCAAGAACGCCCGGGACGGGGAACACCGGGGAGCTGTTTTTT.

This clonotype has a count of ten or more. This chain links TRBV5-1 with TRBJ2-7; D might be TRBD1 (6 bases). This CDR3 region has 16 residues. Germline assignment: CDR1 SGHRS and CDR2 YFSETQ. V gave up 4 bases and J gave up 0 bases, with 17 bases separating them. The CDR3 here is CASSTKLQGSSYEQYF. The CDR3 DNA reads TGCGCCAGCAGCACAAAACTGCAGGGGAGCTCCTACGAGCAGTACTTC. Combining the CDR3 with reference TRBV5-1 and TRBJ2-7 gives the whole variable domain KAGVTQTPRYLIKTRGQQVTLSCSPISGHRSVSWYQQTPGQGLQFLFEYFSETQRNKGNFPGRFSGRQFSNSRSEMNVSTLELGDSALYLCASSTKLQGSSYEQYFGPGTRLTVT.

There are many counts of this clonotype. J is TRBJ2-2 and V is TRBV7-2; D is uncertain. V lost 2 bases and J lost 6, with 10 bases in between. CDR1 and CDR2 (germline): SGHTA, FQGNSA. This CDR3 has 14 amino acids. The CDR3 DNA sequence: TGTGCCAGCAGCTTAAATCCAGGTCCCGGGGAGCTGTTTTTT. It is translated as CASSLNPGPGELFF.

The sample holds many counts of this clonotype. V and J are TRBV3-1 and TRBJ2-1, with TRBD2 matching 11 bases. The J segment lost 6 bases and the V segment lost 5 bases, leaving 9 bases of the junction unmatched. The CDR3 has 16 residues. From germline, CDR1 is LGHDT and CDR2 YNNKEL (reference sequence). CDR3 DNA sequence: TGTGCCAGCAGCGAAGGGCTAGCGGGAGGAGGCAATGAGCAGTTCTTC. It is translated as CASSEGLAGGGNEQFF.

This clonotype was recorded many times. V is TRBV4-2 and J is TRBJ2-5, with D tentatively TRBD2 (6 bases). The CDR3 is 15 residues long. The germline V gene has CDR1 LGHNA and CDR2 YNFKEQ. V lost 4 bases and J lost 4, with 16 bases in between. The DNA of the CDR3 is TGTGCCAGCAGCCGCATATCGCTGGGGGGAGAGACCCAGTACTTC. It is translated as CASSRISLGGETQYF.

The CDR3 sequence: CSARAPLAGALTDTQYF. The CDR3 DNA is TGCAGTGCTAGAGCGCCACTAGCGGGAGCGCTCACAGATACGCAGTATTTT. The chain recombines TRBV20-1 with TRBJ2-3; 11 nucleotides line up with TRBD2. Germline V gives CDR1 DFQATT, CDR2 SNEGSKA (reference sequence). The CDR3 totals 17 residues. Unmatched junction bases numbered 8, after V lost 1 base and J lost 2 bases.

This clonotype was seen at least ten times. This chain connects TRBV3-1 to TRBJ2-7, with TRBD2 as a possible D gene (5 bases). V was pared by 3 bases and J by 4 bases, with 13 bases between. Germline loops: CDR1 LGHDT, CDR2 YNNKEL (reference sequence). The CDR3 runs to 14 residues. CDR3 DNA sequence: TGTGCCAGCAGCCAGATACGGGGAAATTACGAGCAGTACTTC. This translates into CASSQIRGNYEQYF.

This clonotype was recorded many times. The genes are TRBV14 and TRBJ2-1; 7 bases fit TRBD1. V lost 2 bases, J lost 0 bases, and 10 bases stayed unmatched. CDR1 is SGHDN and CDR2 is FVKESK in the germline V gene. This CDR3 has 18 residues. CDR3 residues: CASSQPSMDRFSYNEQFF. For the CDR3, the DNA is TGTGCCAGCAGCCAACCCTCCATGGACAGGTTCTCCTACAATGAGCAGTTCTTC.